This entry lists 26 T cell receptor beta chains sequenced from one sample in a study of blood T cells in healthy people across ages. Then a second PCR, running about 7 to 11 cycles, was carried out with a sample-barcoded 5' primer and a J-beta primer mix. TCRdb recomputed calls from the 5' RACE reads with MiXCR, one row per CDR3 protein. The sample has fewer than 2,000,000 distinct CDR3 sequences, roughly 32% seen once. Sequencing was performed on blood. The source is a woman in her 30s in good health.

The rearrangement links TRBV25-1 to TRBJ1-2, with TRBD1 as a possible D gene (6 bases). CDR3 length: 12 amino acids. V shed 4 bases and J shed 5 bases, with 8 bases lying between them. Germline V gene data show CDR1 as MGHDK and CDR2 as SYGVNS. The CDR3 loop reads CASSGGAYGYTF. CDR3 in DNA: TGTGCCAGCAGTGGGGGGGCTTATGGCTACACCTTC.

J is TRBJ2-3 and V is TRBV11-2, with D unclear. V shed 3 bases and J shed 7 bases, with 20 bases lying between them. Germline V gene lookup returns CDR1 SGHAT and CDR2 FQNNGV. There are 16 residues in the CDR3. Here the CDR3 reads CASSFDQFLDLYTQYF. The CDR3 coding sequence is TGTGCCAGCAGCTTCGACCAATTTTTGGATTTGTATACGCAGTATTTT.

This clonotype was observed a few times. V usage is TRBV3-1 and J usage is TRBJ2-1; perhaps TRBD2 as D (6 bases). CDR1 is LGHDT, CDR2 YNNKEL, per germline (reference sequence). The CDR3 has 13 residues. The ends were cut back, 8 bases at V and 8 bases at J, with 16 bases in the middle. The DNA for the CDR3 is TGTGCCAGCGGGGCTAGCGATTTCCATGAGCAGTTCTTC. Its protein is CASGASDFHEQFF.

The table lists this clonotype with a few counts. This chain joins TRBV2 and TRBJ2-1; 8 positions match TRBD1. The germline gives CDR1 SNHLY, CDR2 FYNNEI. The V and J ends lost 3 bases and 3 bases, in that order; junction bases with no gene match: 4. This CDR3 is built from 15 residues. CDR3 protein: CASSDQGALYNEQFF. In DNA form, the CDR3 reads TGTGCCAGCAGTGATCAGGGGGCTCTCTACAATGAGCAGTTCTTC.

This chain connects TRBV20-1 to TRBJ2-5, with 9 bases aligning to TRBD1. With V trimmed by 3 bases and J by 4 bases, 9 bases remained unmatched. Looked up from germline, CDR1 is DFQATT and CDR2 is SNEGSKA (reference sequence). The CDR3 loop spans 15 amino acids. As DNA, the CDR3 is TGCAGTGCTAGGGCACAGGGGGCGGGGAGAGAGACCCAGTACTTC. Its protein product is CSARAQGAGRETQYF.

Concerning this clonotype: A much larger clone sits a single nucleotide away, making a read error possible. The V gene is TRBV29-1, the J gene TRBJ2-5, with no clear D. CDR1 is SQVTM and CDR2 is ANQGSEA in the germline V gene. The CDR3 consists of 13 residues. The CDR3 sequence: CSVMGRTQETRYF. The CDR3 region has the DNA TGCAGCGTTATGGGCCGAACCCAAGAGACCCGGTACTTC. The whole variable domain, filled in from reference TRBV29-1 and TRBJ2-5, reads SAVISQKPSRDICQRGTSLTIQCQVDSQVTMMFWYRQQPGQSLTLIATANQGSEATYESGFVIDKFPISRPNLTFSTLTVSNMSPEDSSIYLCSVMGRTQETRYFGPGTRLLVL.

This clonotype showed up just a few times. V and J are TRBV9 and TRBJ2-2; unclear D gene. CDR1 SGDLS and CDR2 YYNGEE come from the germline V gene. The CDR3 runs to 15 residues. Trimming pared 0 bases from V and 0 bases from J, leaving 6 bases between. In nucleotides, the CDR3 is TGTGCCAGCAGCGTAGGCGGAGCGAACACCGGGGAGCTGTTTTTT. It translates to CASSVGGANTGELFF.

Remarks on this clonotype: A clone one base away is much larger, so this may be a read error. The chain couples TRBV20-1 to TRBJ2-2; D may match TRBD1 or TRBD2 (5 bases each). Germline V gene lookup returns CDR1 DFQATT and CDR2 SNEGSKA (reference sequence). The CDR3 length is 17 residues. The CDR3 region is CSASIPGRTVLTGERFF. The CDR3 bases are TGCAGTGCTAGTATTCCGGGACGGACGGTTTTGACCGGGGAGCGGTTTTTT.

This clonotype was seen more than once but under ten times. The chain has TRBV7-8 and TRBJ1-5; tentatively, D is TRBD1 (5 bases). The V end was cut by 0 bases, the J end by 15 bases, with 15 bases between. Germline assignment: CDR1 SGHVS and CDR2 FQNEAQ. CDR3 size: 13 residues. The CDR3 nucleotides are TGTGCCAGCAGCTTAGCGCTTCAGGGCATATGGCATTTT. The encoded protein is CASSLALQGIWHF.

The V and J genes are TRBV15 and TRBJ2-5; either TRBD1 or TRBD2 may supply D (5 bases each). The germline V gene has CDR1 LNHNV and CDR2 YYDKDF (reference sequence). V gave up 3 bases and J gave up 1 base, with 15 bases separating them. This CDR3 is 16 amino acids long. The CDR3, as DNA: TGTGCCACCAGCAGCGGGGACGCGAACCCCCAAGAGACCCAGTACTTC. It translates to CATSSGDANPQETQYF.

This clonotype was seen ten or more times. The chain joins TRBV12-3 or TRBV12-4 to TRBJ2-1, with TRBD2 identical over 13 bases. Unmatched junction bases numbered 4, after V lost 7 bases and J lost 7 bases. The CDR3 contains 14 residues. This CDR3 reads CASNPGLAGNEQFF. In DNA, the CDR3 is TGTGCCAGCAATCCGGGACTAGCGGGGAATGAGCAGTTCTTC.

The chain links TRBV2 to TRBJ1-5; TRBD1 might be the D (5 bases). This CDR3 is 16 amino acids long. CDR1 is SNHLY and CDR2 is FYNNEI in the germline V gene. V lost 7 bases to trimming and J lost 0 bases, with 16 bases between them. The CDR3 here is CASTGTSGVSNQPQHF. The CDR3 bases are TGTGCCAGCACCGGGACTAGCGGGGTTAGCAATCAGCCCCAGCATTTT.

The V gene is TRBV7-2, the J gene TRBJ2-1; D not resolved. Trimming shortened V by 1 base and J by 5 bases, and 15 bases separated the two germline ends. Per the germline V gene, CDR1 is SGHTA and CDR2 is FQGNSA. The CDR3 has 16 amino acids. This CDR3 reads CASSLVVTEPNNEQFF. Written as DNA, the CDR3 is TGTGCCAGCAGCTTAGTCGTGACGGAACCAAACAATGAGCAGTTCTTC.

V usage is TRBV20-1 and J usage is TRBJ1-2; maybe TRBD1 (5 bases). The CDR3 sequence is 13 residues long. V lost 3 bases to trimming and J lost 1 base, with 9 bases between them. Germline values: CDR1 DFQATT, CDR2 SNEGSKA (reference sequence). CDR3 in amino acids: CSASRDLNYGYTF. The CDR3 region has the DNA TGCAGTGCTAGTCGGGACCTTAACTATGGCTACACCTTC.

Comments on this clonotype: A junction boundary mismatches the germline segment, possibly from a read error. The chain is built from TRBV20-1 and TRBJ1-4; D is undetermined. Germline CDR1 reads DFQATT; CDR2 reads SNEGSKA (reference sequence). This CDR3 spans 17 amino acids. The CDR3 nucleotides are TGCAGTGCTAGACGGGCAGGCCCCAGTCCAACTAATGAAAAACGGTTTTTT. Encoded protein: CSARRAGPSPTNEKRFF.

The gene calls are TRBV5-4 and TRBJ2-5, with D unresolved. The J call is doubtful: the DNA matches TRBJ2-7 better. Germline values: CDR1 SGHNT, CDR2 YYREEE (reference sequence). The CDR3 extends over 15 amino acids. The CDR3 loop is CASSLGIEKDYEQYF. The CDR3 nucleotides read TGTGCCAGCAGCTTGGGGATAGAGAAAGACTACGAGCAGTACTTC.

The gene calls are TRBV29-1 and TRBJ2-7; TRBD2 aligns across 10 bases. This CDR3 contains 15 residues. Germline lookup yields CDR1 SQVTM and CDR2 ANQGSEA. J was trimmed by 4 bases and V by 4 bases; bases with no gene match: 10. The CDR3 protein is CSVGSEGLATYEQYF. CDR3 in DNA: TGCAGCGTTGGATCCGAGGGACTAGCGACTTACGAGCAGTACTTC.

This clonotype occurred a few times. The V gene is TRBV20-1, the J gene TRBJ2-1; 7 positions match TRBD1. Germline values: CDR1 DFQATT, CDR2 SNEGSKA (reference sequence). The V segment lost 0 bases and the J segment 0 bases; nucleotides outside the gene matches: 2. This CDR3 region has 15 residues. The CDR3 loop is CSARDRDSSYNEQFF. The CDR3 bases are TGCAGTGCTAGAGATCGGGACAGCTCCTACAATGAGCAGTTCTTC.

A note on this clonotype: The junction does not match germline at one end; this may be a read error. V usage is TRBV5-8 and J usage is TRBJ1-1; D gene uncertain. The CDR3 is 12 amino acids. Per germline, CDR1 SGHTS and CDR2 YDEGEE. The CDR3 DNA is TGTGCCAACAGCTTGATCCGGGCCGAAGCTTTCTTT. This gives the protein CANSLIRAEAFF.

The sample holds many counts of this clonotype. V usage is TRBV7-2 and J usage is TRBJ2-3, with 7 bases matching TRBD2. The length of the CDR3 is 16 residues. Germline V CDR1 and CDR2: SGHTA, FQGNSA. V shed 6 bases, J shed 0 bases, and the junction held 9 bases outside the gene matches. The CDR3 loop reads CASRPSSGLSTDTQYF. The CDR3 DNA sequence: TGTGCCAGCAGGCCATCTAGCGGACTAAGCACAGATACGCAGTATTTT.

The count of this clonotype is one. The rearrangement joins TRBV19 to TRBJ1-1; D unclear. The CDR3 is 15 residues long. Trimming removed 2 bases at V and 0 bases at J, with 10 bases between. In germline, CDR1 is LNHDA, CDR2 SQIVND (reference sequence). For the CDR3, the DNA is TGTGCCAGTAGTATAACGACCTATATGAACACTGAAGCTTTCTTT. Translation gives CASSITTYMNTEAFF.

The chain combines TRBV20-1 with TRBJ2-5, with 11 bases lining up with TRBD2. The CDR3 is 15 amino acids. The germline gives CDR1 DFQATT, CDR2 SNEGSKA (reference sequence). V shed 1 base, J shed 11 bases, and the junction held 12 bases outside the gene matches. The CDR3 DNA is TGCAGTGCTAGAGGGAGGGGACTAGCGGTCCGGGAGCAGTACTTC. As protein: CSARGRGLAVREQYF.

DNA of the CDR3: TGCAGCGTTGAGGGGATCGGCAGGGGTGGCACTGAAGCTTTCTTT. It codes for CSVEGIGRGGTEAFF. The V gene is TRBV29-1, the J gene TRBJ1-1; D perhaps matches TRBD1 (6 bases). Trimming stripped 3 bases from V and 4 bases from J, with 18 bases between. The germline V gene encodes CDR1 SQVTM and CDR2 ANQGSEA. This CDR3 has 15 residues.

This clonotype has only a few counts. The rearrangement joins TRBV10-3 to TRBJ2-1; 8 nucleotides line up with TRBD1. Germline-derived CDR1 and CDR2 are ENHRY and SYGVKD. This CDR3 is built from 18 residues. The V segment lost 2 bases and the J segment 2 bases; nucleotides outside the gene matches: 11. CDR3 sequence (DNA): TGTGCCATCAGTGAGACTACAATGGGACAGGACACCTACAATGAGCAGTTCTTC. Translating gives CAISETTMGQDTYNEQFF.

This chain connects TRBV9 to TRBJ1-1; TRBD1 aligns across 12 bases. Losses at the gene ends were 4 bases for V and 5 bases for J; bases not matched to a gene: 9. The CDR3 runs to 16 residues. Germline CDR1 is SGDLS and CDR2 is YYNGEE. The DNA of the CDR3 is TGTGCCAGCAGCTGGGGACAGGGGGCGCGTAGTACTGAAGCTTTCTTT. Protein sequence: CASSWGQGARSTEAFF.

The CDR3 region has the DNA TGTGCCAGCAGCGTAGTTCTGGGTTCTAAAGATGGCTACACCTTC. This sequence encodes CASSVVLGSKDGYTF. The chain carries TRBV9 and TRBJ1-2; D gene ambiguous. Trimming removed 0 bases at V and 6 bases at J, with 15 bases between. CDR3 length: 15 residues. The V gene's germline CDR1 is SGDLS and CDR2 YYNGEE.